Below, 21 T cell receptor beta chains from the same sample are listed, as sequenced in a study of control samples from healthy donors and cancer patients. The method was immunoSEQ multiplex PCR; TCRdb's version includes in-frame clones alone and lacks a portion of them. The sample consists of roughly 150,000 clones, approximately 94% of them appearing once. The sample consisted of blood. All receptors derive from a man in his late teens or twenties in good health.

The V and J genes are TRBV7-3 and TRBJ2-3; D not certain. V lost 5 bases and J 2 bases, leaving 17 bases between the germline ends. The CDR3 sequence is 16 residues long. The germline gives CDR1 SGHTA, CDR2 FQGTGA. This CDR3 is CASSPGPARPTDTQYF. As DNA, the CDR3 is TGTGCCAGCAGCCCCGGACCCGCCCGTCCCACAGATACGCAGTATTTT.

The chain uses TRBV11-2 and TRBJ1-1; D remains ambiguous. There are 15 residues in the CDR3. Germline CDR1 is SGHAT and CDR2 is FQNNGV. V was shortened by 2 bases and J by 0 bases, with 10 bases between the two germline ends. This CDR3 reads CASSLRIRMNTEAFF. The DNA of the CDR3 is TGTGCCAGCAGCTTACGTATACGTATGAACACTGAAGCTTTCTTT.

The rearrangement uses TRBV15 and TRBJ1-3; 7 bases are a match to TRBD1. Germline V CDR1 and CDR2: LNHNV, YYDKDF (reference sequence). The CDR3 contains 15 residues. J gave up 1 base and V 3 bases, and 3 bases lay outside the gene matches. The CDR3 region has the DNA TGTGCCACCAGCAGCGACAGGGAATCTGGAAACACCATATATTTT. It codes for CATSSDRESGNTIYF.

The chain couples TRBV6-1 to TRBJ1-2; 8 nucleotides align to TRBD1. The CDR3 consists of 16 residues. Germline values: CDR1 MNHNS, CDR2 SASEGT. Unmatched junction bases numbered 12, after V lost 4 bases and J lost 5 bases. The CDR3 DNA reads as TGTGCCAGCAGTGTCAGGGGGCGCGTTGGGTTTTATGGCTACACCTTC. As protein: CASSVRGRVGFYGYTF.

This clone has only one observation. The chain couples TRBV7-9 to TRBJ2-3; TRBD2 aligns across 10 bases. This CDR3 comprises 15 residues. Germline V lookup: CDR1 SEHNR, CDR2 FQNEAQ (reference sequence). V was pared by 5 bases and J by 4 bases, with 6 bases of the junction left unmatched. The CDR3 nucleotides are TGTGCCAGCAGCCCTCAAGCGGGGGGGTCAGATACGCAGTATTTT. Translation: CASSPQAGGSDTQYF.

The chain combines TRBV5-1 with TRBJ2-2; maybe TRBD2 (5 bases). Germline CDR1 reads SGHRS; CDR2 reads YFSETQ. CDR3 length: 12 residues. The ends were cut back, 6 bases at V and 6 bases at J, with 9 bases in the middle. CDR3 residues: CASTEAAGELFF. DNA for the CDR3: TGCGCCAGCACGGAGGCTGCCGGGGAGCTGTTTTTT. Based on the CDR3 plus reference TRBV5-1 and TRBJ2-2, the full variable domain is KAGVTQTPRYLIKTRGQQVTLSCSPISGHRSVSWYQQTPGQGLQFLFEYFSETQRNKGNFPGRFSGRQFSNSRSEMNVSTLELGDSALYLCASTEAAGELFFGEGSRLTVL.

The chain carries TRBV6-5 and TRBJ2-3, with D unresolved. The CDR3 loop spans 15 amino acids. The germline V gene has CDR1 MNHEY and CDR2 SVGAGI. V was pared by 0 bases and J by 5 bases, with 12 bases between. The chain's CDR3 is CASSYSRTAKDTQYF. The CDR3 DNA sequence: TGTGCCAGCAGTTACTCGAGAACAGCAAAAGATACGCAGTATTTT.

This clone was counted between two and nine times. The chain joins TRBV6-2 or TRBV6-3 to TRBJ1-5; possible D gene TRBD1, 6 bases. The CDR3 has 18 amino acids. Germline V gene data show CDR1 as MNHEY and CDR2 as SVGEGT. Trimming cost V 5 bases and J 0 bases, with 20 bases left between them. The CDR3 is CASSRPGTQLYSNQPQHF. CDR3 in DNA: TGTGCCAGCAGTCGTCCCGGGACACAATTATATAGCAATCAGCCCCAGCATTTT.

The chain uses TRBV4-3 and TRBJ2-3; D may be TRBD2 (6 bases). Trimming took 0 bases from V and 6 from J, leaving 19 bases between them. CDR1 and CDR2 (germline): LGHNA, YSLEER. There are 17 residues in the CDR3. This CDR3 reads CASSQDPMSGGWDTQYF. The CDR3 nucleotides read TGCGCCAGCAGCCAAGACCCCATGAGTGGGGGGTGGGATACGCAGTATTTT.

This rearrangement joins TRBV7-2 to TRBJ1-5; possible D gene TRBD1, 5 bases. The length of the CDR3 is 15 residues. The V end was cut by 5 bases, the J end by 2 bases, with 13 bases between. The germline gives CDR1 SGHTA, CDR2 FQGNSA. This CDR3 is CASSAGTPGNQPQHF. The CDR3 DNA reads as TGTGCCAGCAGCGCCGGGACCCCGGGCAATCAGCCCCAGCATTTT.

CDR3 coding DNA: TGCGCCAGCAGTCAGTCTAGGGCCAATGAGCAGTTCTTC. Protein product: CASSQSRANEQFF. The chain combines TRBV4-3 with TRBJ2-1; D is ambiguous. The germline V gene encodes CDR1 LGHNA and CDR2 YSLEER. The CDR3 length is 13 residues. V lost 6 bases to trimming and J lost 6 bases, with 12 bases between them.

The chain recombines TRBV18 with TRBJ1-5, with 8 bases matching TRBD1. The V segment lost 6 bases and the J segment 7 bases; nucleotides outside the gene matches: 14. CDR1 KGHSH and CDR2 LQKENI come from the germline V gene. The CDR3 spans 16 residues. CDR3 amino acids: CASSKVGQGVGQPQHF. The CDR3 nucleotides read TGTGCCAGCTCGAAGGTCGGACAGGGAGTAGGGCAGCCCCAGCATTTT.

The chain is built from TRBV14 and TRBJ1-6, with 9 bases lining up with TRBD1. V lost 7 bases and J lost 6; bases outside the gene matches: 7. CDR3 length: 15 amino acids. Germline assignment: CDR1 SGHDN and CDR2 FVKESK. CDR3 sequence (DNA): TGTGCCAGCACCCCGGGACAGGGAATTAATTCACCCCTCCACTTT. Protein sequence: CASTPGQGINSPLHF.

This rearrangement joins TRBV30 to TRBJ1-4; 7 bases agree with TRBD1. The CDR3 has 14 amino acids. From germline, CDR1 is GTSNPN and CDR2 SVGIG (reference sequence). With 2 bases clipped from V and 7 bases from J, the junction kept 7 bases outside the gene matches. The CDR3 region is CAWSNDRVVEKLFF. The CDR3 coding sequence is TGTGCCTGGAGTAACGACAGGGTTGTTGAAAAACTGTTTTTT.

This clone was seen a handful of times. This chain connects TRBV5-5 to TRBJ1-2; D not certain. Germline loops: CDR1 SGHKS, CDR2 YYEKEE (reference sequence). This CDR3 has 15 residues. V was shortened by 7 bases and J by 0 bases, with 16 bases between the two germline ends. CDR3 protein: CASLRAANSNYGYTF. In nucleotides, the CDR3 is TGTGCCAGCCTCCGGGCCGCTAATTCTAACTATGGCTACACCTTC.

This chain joins TRBV19 and TRBJ2-5, with D tentatively TRBD2 (5 bases). The CDR3 spans 15 residues. V lost 0 bases, J lost 5 bases, and 13 bases lay in between. CDR1 is LNHDA, CDR2 SQIVND, per germline (reference sequence). The CDR3 here is CASSIDQWGAETQYF. CDR3 nucleotide sequence: TGTGCCAGTAGTATAGATCAATGGGGAGCGGAGACCCAGTACTTC.

This chain joins TRBV9 and TRBJ1-1; D may be TRBD1 (6 bases). The V end lost 3 bases, the J end lost 5 bases, and 17 bases lay between the germline ends. Germline CDR1 is SGDLS and CDR2 is YYNGEE. The CDR3 extends over 15 amino acids. In DNA form, the CDR3 reads TGTGCCAGCAGCGCTCGTGGGGGGCCGAAAACTGAAGCTTTCTTT. Its protein product is CASSARGGPKTEAFF.

This chain joins TRBV7-8 and TRBJ1-6; D is possibly TRBD1 (6 bases). Per the germline V gene, CDR1 is SGHVS and CDR2 is FQNEAQ. V lost 5 bases and J 13 bases, leaving 24 bases between the germline ends. This CDR3 has 16 amino acids. The DNA of the CDR3 is TGTGCCAGCAGCCAGCCCGGGGGGGGGCGCGACAAGCCCCTCCACTTT. Protein: CASSQPGGGRDKPLHF.

The chain recombines TRBV4-2 with TRBJ2-1; no firm D call. Per the germline V gene, CDR1 is LGHNA and CDR2 is YNFKEQ. Trimming left V 0 bases short and J 4 bases short, with 13 bases between. The CDR3 extends over 16 amino acids. CDR3 region: CASSQDSRVGYNEQFF. The DNA for the CDR3 is TGTGCCAGCAGCCAAGATTCCCGAGTGGGGTACAATGAGCAGTTCTTC.

This clone was seen a single time. This CDR3 is also generated by other DNA sequences in the sample. The rearrangement joins TRBV30 to TRBJ2-7; D not certain. V lost 1 base and J lost 4, with 5 bases in between. This CDR3 has 11 amino acids. Germline V lookup: CDR1 GTSNPN, CDR2 SVGIG (reference sequence). The CDR3 loop is CAWSGVYEQYF. DNA of the CDR3: TGTGCCTGGAGTGGGGTTTACGAGCAGTACTTC.

The chain combines TRBV7-9 with TRBJ2-7, with TRBD2 as a possible D gene (5 bases). This CDR3 has 15 amino acids. V lost 3 bases and J 0 bases, leaving 12 bases between the germline ends. Per germline, CDR1 SEHNR and CDR2 FQNEAQ (reference sequence). CDR3 bases: TGTGCCAGCAGCTTGGACTGGCTAAGCTCCTACGAGCAGTACTTC. This sequence encodes CASSLDWLSSYEQYF.